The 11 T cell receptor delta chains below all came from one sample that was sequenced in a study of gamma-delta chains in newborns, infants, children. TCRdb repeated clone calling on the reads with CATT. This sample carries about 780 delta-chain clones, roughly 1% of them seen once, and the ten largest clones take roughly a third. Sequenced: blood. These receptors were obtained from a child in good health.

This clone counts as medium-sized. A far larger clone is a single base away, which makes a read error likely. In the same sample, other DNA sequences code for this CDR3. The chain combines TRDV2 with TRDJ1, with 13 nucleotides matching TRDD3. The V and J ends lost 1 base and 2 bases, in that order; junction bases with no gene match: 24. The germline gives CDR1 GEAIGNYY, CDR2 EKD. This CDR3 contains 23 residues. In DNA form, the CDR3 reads TGTGCCTGTGACACGCTTCCCTCCCCCTCCGTACTGGGGGATACGAGGTGGACCGATAAACTCATCTTT. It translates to CACDTLPSPSVLGDTRWTDKLIF.

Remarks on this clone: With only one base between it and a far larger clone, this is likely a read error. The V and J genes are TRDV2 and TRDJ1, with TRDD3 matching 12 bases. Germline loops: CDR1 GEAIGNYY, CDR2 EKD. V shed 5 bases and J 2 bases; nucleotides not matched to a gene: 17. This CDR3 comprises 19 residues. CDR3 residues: CACGTLLGDTWTQTDKLIF. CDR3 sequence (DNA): TGTGCCTGTGGCACGTTACTGGGGGATACATGGACCCAGACCGATAAACTCATCTTT.

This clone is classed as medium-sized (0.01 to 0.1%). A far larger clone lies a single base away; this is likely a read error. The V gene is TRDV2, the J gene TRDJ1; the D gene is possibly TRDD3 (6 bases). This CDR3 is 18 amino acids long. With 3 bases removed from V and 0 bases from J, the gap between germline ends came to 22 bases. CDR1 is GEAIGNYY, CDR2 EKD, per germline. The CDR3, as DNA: TGTGCCTGTGACCCTCTAGTTGGGAGATACGGGTACACCGATAAACTCATCTTT. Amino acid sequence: CACDPLVGRYGYTDKLIF.

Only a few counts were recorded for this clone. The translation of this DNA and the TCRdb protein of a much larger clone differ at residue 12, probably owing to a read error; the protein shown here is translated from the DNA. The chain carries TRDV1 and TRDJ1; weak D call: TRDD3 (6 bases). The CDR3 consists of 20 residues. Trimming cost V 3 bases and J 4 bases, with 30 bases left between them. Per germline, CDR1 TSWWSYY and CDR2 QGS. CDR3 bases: TGTGCTCTTGGGGACACAATTTTCCATTGGGGGGTACTCGGGGGCGATAAACTCATCTTT. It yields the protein CALGDTIFHWGVLGGDKLIF.

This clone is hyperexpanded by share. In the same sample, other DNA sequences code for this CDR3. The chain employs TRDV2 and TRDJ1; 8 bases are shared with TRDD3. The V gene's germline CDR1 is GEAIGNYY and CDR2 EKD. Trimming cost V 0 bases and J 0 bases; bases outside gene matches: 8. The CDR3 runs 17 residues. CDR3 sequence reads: CACDTGDHWGYTDKLIF. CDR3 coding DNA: TGTGCCTGTGACACCGGGGATCACTGGGGGTACACCGATAAACTCATCTTT.

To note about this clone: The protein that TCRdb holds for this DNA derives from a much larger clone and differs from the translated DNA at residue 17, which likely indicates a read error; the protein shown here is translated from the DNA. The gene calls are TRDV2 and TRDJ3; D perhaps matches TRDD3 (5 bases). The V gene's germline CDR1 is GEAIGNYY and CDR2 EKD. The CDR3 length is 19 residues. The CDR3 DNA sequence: TGTGCCTGTGACACCGTGGGGACGGGTGGCTCCTGGGACACCCGACAGGTGTTTTTC. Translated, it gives CACDTVGTGGSWDTRQVFF.

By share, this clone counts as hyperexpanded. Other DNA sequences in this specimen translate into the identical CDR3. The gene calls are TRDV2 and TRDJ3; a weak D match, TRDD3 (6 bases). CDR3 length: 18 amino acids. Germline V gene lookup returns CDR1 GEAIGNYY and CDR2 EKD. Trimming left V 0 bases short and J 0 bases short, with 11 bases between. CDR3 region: CACDTAGGSSWDTRQMFF. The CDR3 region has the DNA TGTGCCTGTGACACCGCCGGGGGAAGCTCCTGGGACACCCGACAGATGTTTTTC.

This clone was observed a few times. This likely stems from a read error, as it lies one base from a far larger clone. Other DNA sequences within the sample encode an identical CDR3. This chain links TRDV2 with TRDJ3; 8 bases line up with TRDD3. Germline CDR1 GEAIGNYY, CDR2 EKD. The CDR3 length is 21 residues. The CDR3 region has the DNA TGTGCCTGCGACACCCCCAGTACTGGGGGCCAAAGCTCCTGGGACACCCGACAGATGTTTTTC. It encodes CACDTPSTGGQSSWDTRQMFF.

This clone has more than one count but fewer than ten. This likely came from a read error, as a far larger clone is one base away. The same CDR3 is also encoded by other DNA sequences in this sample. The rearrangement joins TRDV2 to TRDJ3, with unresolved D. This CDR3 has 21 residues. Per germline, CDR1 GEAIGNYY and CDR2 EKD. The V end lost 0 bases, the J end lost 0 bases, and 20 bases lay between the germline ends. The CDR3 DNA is TGTGCCTGTGACACCGTTGTAGCCGAGTTGGCGAGCTCCTGGGACACCCGACAGATGTTTTTC. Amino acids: CACDTVVAELASSWDTRQMFF.

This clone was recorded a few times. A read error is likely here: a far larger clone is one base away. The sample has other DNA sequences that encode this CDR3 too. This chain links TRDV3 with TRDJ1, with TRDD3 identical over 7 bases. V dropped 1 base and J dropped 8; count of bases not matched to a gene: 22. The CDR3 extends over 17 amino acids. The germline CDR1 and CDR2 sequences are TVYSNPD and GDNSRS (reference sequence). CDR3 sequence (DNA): TGTGCCTTTAATCCTTCAGCGATACTGGGGATGTTCGACAAACTCATCTTT. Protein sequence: CAFNPSAILGMFDKLIF.

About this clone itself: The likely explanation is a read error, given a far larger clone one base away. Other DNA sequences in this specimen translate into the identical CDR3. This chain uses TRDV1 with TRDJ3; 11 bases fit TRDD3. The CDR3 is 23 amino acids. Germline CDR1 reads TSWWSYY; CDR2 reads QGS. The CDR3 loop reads CALGERASSVLGDIFWDTRQMFF. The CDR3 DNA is TGTGCTCTTGGGGAACGGGCTTCCTCCGTACTGGGGGATATCTTCTGGGACACCCGACAGATGTTTTTT.